This TCR beta chain stems from a study of molecular identifiers for immune sequencing clone quantification. Study-wide points: The study found clones above 20 RNA copies held over 98% of effector molecules and under 1% in naive cells.

The CDR3 contains 14 residues. The V and J ends lost 8 bases and 4 bases respectively, with 17 bases between them. Germline V CDR1 and CDR2: MNHEY, SMNVEV (reference sequence). Via MiXCR, TCRdb re-called the PCR reads, giving one row per CDR3 protein. Here the sample spans 600,000 to 650,000 distinct CDR3 sequences, about 20% being singletons. Of note for this clonotype: Its antigen is undetermined.

The gene calls are TRBV27 and TRBJ1-1, with D perhaps TRBD1 (5 bases). This TCR came from a human donor in good health. Some libraries in this study had Jurkat cell RNA spiked in. Sequencing was carried out using naive CD8+ T cells from blood, with Jurkat cell RNA spiked in. The subset: FACS-sorted CD8+CD4-CCR7+CD45RA+ naive T cells. In nucleotides, the CDR3 is TGTGCCAGCGGTTCGTCAGGGAGGAGCACTGAAGCTTTCTTT. It yields the protein CASGSSGRSTEAFF.